The clone carrying this TCR beta chain was observed many times. Preparation of the TCRbeta library involved a method that used unique molecular identifiers. Each CDR3 protein gets one entry after TCRdb re-called the PCR reads with MiXCR. Found here are fewer than 200,000 distinct CDR3 sequences, 6% to 7% of them singletons; the top ten hold 3%. The data are from a study of T-cell reconstitution after alpha-beta-depleted transplantation in children. Germline assignment: CDR1 SGHRS and CDR2 YFSETQ. V gave up 0 bases and J gave up 1 base, with 10 bases separating them. The CDR3 length is 15 residues. This clonotype was obtained from a human donor who donated a stem cell graft to a child with Wiskott-Aldrich syndrome. Sample: PBMCs from the stem cell graft donor, taken from the stem cell graft. This sequence joins TRBV5-1 and TRBJ2-5; no clear D. CDR3: CASSLVPALQETQYF. The CDR3 DNA is TGCGCCAGCAGCTTGGTCCCAGCCCTCCAAGAGACCCAGTACTTC.